Following are 7 T cell receptor beta chains from one sample sequenced in a study of blood T cells in healthy people across ages (dated by TCRdb to the mid-2010s). Library prep was done by 5' RACE. Sequencing instrument: Illumina HiSeq 2500. A second PCR of roughly 6 to 11 cycles was run with a J-beta primer mix and a sample-barcoded 5' primer. The public sequencing data were trimmed at Q25 with fastp and processed into clonotypes with MiXCR by TCRdb, which kept only in-frame beta chains. Rows with one shared CDR3 protein collapse into an entry with the most common genes and DNA. The sample profile shows some 640,000 distinct CDR3 sequences; about 30% of them were found once. The ten largest make up around 14% of the sample. Material: blood. Receptor source: a woman at least 80 years old in good health.

In regard to this clonotype: Mismatch with germline at one junction end may stem from a read error. The chain links TRBV12-3 or TRBV12-4 to TRBJ2-3; D possibly corresponds to TRBD1 (6 bases). The CDR3 covers 16 residues. The CDR3 loop is CTSSPLTGGRTDTQYF. CDR3 DNA: TGTACCAGCAGTCCCCTGACAGGTGGGAGAACAGATACGCAGTATTTT.

This clonotype was seen many times. The rearrangement links TRBV7-2 to TRBJ2-1; maybe TRBD1 (5 bases). Germline CDR1 SGHTA, CDR2 FQGNSA. The germline V and J ends were trimmed by 0 bases and 4 bases, with 16 bases remaining between them. This CDR3 spans 17 amino acids. CDR3 in amino acids: CASSLAGAGVHYNEQFF. CDR3 bases: TGTGCCAGCAGCTTAGCAGGGGCCGGAGTGCATTACAATGAGCAGTTCTTC.

This clonotype was seen at least ten times. The chain uses TRBV7-6 and TRBJ2-3; 12 bases are shared with TRBD2. V was pared by 2 bases and J by 4 bases, with 4 bases of the junction left unmatched. CDR1 is SGHVS, CDR2 FNYEAQ, per germline. The CDR3 totals 16 residues. CDR3 bases: TGTGCCAGCAGCTTACTTGCTAGCGGGGGGGCAGATACGCAGTATTTT. Protein: CASSLLASGGADTQYF.

V and J are TRBV7-2 and TRBJ2-4; TRBD1 agrees at 9 bases. The end of the DNA aligns better with TRBJ2-7, so the J call may be wrong. Germline V gives CDR1 SGHTA, CDR2 FQGNSA. The CDR3 covers 15 residues. The CDR3 region is CASSLYRQGGYEQYF. The CDR3 DNA sequence: TGTGCCAGCAGCTTATATAGACAGGGGGGCTACGAGCAGTACTTC.

V and J are TRBV4-1 and TRBJ2-1; no firm D call. In germline, CDR1 is MGHRA, CDR2 YSYEKL. Trimming took 2 bases from V and 6 from J, leaving 5 bases between them. The CDR3 sequence is 12 residues long. The CDR3 loop is CASSQRTNEQFF. In nucleotides, the CDR3 is TGCGCCAGCAGCCAACGGACCAATGAGCAGTTCTTC.

In regard to this clonotype: A much more abundant neighbour one base away suggests this may be a read error. V is TRBV20-1 and J is TRBJ2-5; perhaps TRBD2 as D (6 bases). In germline, CDR1 is DFQATT, CDR2 SNEGSKA (reference sequence). The CDR3 sequence is 13 residues long. The CDR3 bases are TGCAGTGCTATGACCCCCTGGAGGGAGACCCCGTACTTC. It yields the protein CSAMTPWRETPYF.

The chain combines TRBV7-9 with TRBJ2-5; TRBD1 might be the D (6 bases). V lost 4 bases to trimming and J lost 1 base, with 10 bases between them. The CDR3 runs 14 residues. Looked up from germline, CDR1 is SEHNR and CDR2 is FQNEAQ (reference sequence). The CDR3 spells CASSSTGRQETQYF. CDR3 coding DNA: TGTGCCAGCAGCTCGACAGGACGCCAAGAGACCCAGTACTTC.